Below, 11 T cell receptor beta chains from the same sample are listed, as sequenced in a study of beta chain features in type 1 diabetes. For these TCRs, the target antigens are not known. The sequenced template was cDNA made from the entire isolated RNA. The assay was immunoSEQ multiplex PCR, and TCRdb's table has in-frame clones only and misses some. The sample comprises hundreds of thousands of clones, over 14% of which are singletons, and 0.015% to 0.017% rests with the top ten. The study's findings and limits: When Type 1 diabetes patients were examined, their TCRB CDR3s proved moderately but significantly shorter in all four CD4+ subsets.

Specimen: naive CD4+ T cells from blood. These receptors were taken from a man aged 18 to 29 with type 1 diabetes.

This clone has only a few counts. The V call is TRBV18, the J call TRBJ1-3; D is undetermined. Germline CDR1 and CDR2: KGHSH and LQKENI. With 2 bases removed from V and 10 bases from J, the gap between germline ends came to 15 bases. The CDR3 is 14 residues long. The CDR3 sequence is CASSPEATPVTIYF. Here the CDR3 DNA reads TGTGCCAGCTCACCAGAAGCGACCCCAGTGACCATATATTTT.

This clone showed up just a few times. The chain has TRBV29-1 and TRBJ2-1; no clear D gene. The V end was cut by 4 bases, the J end by 5 bases, with 12 bases between. Germline CDR1 and CDR2: SQVTM and ANQGSEA. The CDR3 spans 13 residues. CDR3 bases: TGCAGCGTTGGGTTATCTATTAACAATGAGCAGTTCTTC. It is translated as CSVGLSINNEQFF.

This clone was counted once. This chain connects TRBV5-1 to TRBJ1-2; 8 bases are shared with TRBD1. V lost 0 bases to trimming and J lost 4 bases; unmatched junction nucleotides: 11. The CDR3 sequence is 17 residues long. Germline lookup yields CDR1 SGHRS and CDR2 YFSETQ. The DNA for the CDR3 is TGCGCCAGCAGCTTGGGGCAGGGGGCGTCTTCGCCCTATGGCTACACCTTC. Amino acids: CASSLGQGASSPYGYTF.

This clone was counted only a few times. This chain joins TRBV13 and TRBJ2-4; TRBD2 aligns across 12 bases. V was pared by 4 bases and J by 8 bases, with 3 bases of the junction left unmatched. Germline CDR1 reads PRHDT; CDR2 reads FYEKMQ (reference sequence). This CDR3 spans 14 amino acids. In nucleotides, the CDR3 is TGTGCCAGCAGCTCTAGCGGGAGGGCAGACATTCAGTACTTC. Its protein is CASSSSGRADIQYF.

A few counts support this clone. V usage is TRBV4-3 and J usage is TRBJ2-7, with TRBD2 identical over 7 bases. The V gene end was trimmed by 1 base and the J gene end by 2 bases; junction bases not matched to a gene: 5. CDR3 size: 15 residues. Germline V gene sequence: CDR1 LGHNA, CDR2 YSLEER. The CDR3 nucleotides read TGCGCCAGCAGCCAAGCTAGACTAGCTACCTACGAGCAGTACTTC. Protein sequence: CASSQARLATYEQYF.

CDR3 amino acids: CASSVGTVGYGYTF. DNA of the CDR3: TGTGCCAGCTCGGTTGGGACAGTCGGCTATGGCTACACCTTC. The chain employs TRBV18 and TRBJ1-2; the match to TRBD1 covers 7 bases. Germline V gene lookup returns CDR1 KGHSH and CDR2 LQKENI. This CDR3 region has 14 residues. The trim removed 6 bases at V and 4 bases at J, leaving 8 bases unmatched.

This chain joins TRBV30 and TRBJ1-2, with D hard to call. Germline values: CDR1 GTSNPN, CDR2 SVGIG (reference sequence). The length of the CDR3 is 13 residues. Trimming pared 2 bases from V and 7 bases from J, leaving 14 bases between. CDR3 nucleotides: TGTGCCTGGAGTATTTCGTCCCGGGGTGGCTACACCTTC. This gives the protein CAWSISSRGGYTF.

This clone was recorded a few times. This chain links TRBV27 with TRBJ2-3; 7 positions agree with TRBD2. With 2 bases clipped from V and 8 bases from J, the junction kept 7 bases outside the gene matches. The CDR3 extends over 14 amino acids. The germline V gene has CDR1 MNHEY and CDR2 SMNVEV (reference sequence). CDR3 sequence reads: CASSLTWGGSTQYF. The DNA of the CDR3 is TGTGCCAGCAGTTTAACGTGGGGAGGGAGTACGCAGTATTTT.

This chain uses TRBV19 with TRBJ2-1, with 8 bases that match TRBD2. The ends lost 5 bases at V and 0 bases at J; junction bases unmatched: 9. This CDR3 region has 17 residues. Germline V gene sequence: CDR1 LNHDA, CDR2 SQIVND (reference sequence). In nucleotides, the CDR3 is TGTGCCAGTAGTCCCAACGGACTAGCCAGCTCCTACAATGAGCAGTTCTTC. Amino acid sequence: CASSPNGLASSYNEQFF. Based on the CDR3 plus reference TRBV19 and TRBJ2-1, the full variable domain is DGGITQSPKYLFRKEGQNVTLSCEQNLNHDAMYWYRQDPGQGLRLIYYSQIVNDFQKGDIAEGYSVSREKKESFPLTVTSAQKNPTAFYLCASSPNGLASSYNEQFFGPGTRLTVL.

This clone has a handful of counts. The rearrangement links TRBV15 to TRBJ1-2, with D possibly matching TRBD1 (6 bases). This CDR3 region has 13 residues. Between the trimmed V and J ends, which lost 4 bases and 2 bases, there was a span of 8 bases. Germline V CDR1 and CDR2: LNHNV, YYDKDF (reference sequence). CDR3 amino acids: CATSIGQNYGYTF. The CDR3 DNA follows: TGTGCCACCAGCATCGGACAGAACTATGGCTACACCTTC.

This clone was detected only a few times. The J gene is TRBJ2-1, the V gene TRBV9; TRBD1 might be the D (5 bases). The V gene lost 0 bases and the J gene lost 10 bases, with 20 bases spanning the gap. This CDR3 region has 16 residues. CDR1 and CDR2 from the germline V gene are SGDLS and YYNGEE. The CDR3 nucleotides are TGTGCCAGCAGCGTAGGACCGTCGGGCTCCAGGGCAGAGCAGTTCTTC. This translates into CASSVGPSGSRAEQFF. The complete variable domain, with remaining parts taken from reference TRBV9 and TRBJ2-1, reads DSGVTQTPKHLITATGQRVTLRCSPRSGDLSVYWYQQSLDQGLQFLIQYYNGEERAKGNILERFSAQQFPDLHSELNLSSLELGDSALYFCASSVGPSGSRAEQFFGPGTRLTVL.